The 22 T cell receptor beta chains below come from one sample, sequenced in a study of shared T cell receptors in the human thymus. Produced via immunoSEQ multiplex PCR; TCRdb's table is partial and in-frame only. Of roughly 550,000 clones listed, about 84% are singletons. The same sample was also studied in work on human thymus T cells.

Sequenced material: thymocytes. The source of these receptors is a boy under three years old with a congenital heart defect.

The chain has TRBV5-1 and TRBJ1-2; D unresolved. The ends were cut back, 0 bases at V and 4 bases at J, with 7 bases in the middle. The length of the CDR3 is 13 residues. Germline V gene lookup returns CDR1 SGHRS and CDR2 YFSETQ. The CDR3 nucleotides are TGCGCCAGCAGCTTGGAATCCCTCTATGGCTACACCTTC. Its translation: CASSLESLYGYTF. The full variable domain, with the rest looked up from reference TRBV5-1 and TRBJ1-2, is KAGVTQTPRYLIKTRGQQVTLSCSPISGHRSVSWYQQTPGQGLQFLFEYFSETQRNKGNFPGRFSGRQFSNSRSEMNVSTLELGDSALYLCASSLESLYGYTFGSGTRLTVV.

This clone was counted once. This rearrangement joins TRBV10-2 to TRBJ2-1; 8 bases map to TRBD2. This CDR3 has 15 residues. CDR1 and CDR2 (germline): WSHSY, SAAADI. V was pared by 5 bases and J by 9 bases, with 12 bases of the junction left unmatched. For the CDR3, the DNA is TGCGCCAGCAGTTCTCCGGGACTAGAGGGTAGTGAGCAGTTCTTC. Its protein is CASSSPGLEGSEQFF.

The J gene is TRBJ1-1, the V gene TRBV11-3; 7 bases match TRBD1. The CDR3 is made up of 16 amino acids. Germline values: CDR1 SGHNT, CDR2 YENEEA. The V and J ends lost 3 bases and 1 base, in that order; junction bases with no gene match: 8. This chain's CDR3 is CASSLQLRTGNTEAFF. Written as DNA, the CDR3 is TGTGCCAGCAGCTTGCAGTTGAGGACAGGGAACACTGAAGCTTTCTTT.

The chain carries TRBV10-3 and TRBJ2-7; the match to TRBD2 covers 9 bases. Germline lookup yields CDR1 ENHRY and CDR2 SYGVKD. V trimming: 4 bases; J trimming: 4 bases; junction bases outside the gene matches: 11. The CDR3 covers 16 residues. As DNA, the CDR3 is TGTGCCATCAGTGCGCGCCTTAGCGGGAGTAGATACGAGCAGTACTTC. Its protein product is CAISARLSGSRYEQYF.

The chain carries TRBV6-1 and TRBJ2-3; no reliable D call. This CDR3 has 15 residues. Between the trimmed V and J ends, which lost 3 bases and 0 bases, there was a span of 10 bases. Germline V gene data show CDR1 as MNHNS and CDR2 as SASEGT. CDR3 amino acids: CASSEETTSTDTQYF. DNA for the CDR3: TGTGCCAGCAGTGAGGAGACCACGAGCACAGATACGCAGTATTTT.

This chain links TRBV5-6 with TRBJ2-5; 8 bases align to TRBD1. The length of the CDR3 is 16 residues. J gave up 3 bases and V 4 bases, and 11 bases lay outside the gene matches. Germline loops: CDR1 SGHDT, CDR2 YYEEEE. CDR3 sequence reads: CASSPSWDRRKETQYF. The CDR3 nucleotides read TGTGCCAGCAGCCCTTCCTGGGACAGGAGAAAAGAGACCCAGTACTTC.

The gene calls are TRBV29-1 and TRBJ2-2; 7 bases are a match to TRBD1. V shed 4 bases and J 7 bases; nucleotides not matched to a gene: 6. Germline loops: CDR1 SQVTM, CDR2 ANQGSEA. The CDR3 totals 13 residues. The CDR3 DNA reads TGCAGCGTTGTAAAGGGGGCGGACGGGGAGCTGTTTTTT. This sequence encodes CSVVKGADGELFF.

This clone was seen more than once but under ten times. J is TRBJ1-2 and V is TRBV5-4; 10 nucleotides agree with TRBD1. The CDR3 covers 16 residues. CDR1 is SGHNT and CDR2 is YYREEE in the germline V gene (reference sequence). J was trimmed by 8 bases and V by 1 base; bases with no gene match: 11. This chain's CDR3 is CASSLIQDRGREGYTF. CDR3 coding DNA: TGTGCCAGCAGCTTGATTCAAGACAGGGGGCGAGAGGGCTACACCTTC.

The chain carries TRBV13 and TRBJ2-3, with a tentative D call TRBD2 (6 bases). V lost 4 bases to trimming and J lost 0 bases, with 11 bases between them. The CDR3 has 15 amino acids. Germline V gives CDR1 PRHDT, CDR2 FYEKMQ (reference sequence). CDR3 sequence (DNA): TGTGCCAGCAGCTCACTAGCAGGAAGCACAGATACGCAGTATTTT. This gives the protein CASSSLAGSTDTQYF.

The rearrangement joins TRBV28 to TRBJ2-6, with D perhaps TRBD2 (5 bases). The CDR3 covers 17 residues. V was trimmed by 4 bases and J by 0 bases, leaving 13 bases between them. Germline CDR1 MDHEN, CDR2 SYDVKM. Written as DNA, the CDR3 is TGTGCCAGCAGTTCCCGGACTCATAACTCTGGGGCCAACGTCCTGACTTTC. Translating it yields CASSSRTHNSGANVLTF.

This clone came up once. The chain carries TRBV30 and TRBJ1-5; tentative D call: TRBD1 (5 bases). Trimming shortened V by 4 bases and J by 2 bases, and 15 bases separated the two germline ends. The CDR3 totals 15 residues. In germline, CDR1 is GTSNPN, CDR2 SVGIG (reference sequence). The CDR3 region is CAWTFKGEGNQPQHF. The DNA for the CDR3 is TGTGCCTGGACGTTCAAAGGGGAGGGCAATCAGCCCCAGCATTTT.

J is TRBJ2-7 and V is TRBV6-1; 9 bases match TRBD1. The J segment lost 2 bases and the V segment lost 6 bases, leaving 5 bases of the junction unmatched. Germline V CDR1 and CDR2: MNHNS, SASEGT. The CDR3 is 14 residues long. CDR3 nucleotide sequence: TGTGCCAGCAGATGGGACAGGGTGACCTACGAGCAGTACTTC. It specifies CASRWDRVTYEQYF.

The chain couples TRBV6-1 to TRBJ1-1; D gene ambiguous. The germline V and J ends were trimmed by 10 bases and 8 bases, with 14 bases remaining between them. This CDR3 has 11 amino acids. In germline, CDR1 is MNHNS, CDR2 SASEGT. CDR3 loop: CATRPSYEAFF. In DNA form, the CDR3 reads TGTGCCACCAGACCTAGTTACGAAGCTTTCTTT.

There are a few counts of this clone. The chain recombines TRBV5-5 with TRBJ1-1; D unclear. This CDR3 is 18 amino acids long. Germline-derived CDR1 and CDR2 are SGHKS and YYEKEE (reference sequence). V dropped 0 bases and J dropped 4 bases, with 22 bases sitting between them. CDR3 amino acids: CASSLVRRVKPGSTEAFF. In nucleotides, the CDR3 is TGTGCCAGCAGCTTGGTTCGTCGCGTTAAACCGGGGAGCACTGAAGCTTTCTTT.

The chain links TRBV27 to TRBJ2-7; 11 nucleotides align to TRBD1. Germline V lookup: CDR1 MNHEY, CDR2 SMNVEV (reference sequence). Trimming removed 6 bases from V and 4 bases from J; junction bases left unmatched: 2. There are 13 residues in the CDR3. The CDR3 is CASSGQGAYEQYF. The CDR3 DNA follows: TGTGCCAGCAGCGGACAGGGGGCGTACGAGCAGTACTTC.

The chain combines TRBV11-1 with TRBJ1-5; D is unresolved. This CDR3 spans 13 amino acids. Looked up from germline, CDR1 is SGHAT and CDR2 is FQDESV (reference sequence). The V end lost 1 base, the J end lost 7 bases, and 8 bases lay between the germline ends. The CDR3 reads CASSLGSGQPQHF. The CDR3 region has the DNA TGTGCCAGCAGCTTAGGATCGGGACAGCCCCAGCATTTT.

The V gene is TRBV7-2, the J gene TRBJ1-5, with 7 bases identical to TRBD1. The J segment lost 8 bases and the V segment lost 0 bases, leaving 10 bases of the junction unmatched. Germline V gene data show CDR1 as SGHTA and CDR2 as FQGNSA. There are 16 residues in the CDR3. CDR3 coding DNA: TGTGCCAGCAGCTTAGCCCCAGGGGGTAAGGATGAGCCCCAGCATTTT. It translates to CASSLAPGGKDEPQHF.

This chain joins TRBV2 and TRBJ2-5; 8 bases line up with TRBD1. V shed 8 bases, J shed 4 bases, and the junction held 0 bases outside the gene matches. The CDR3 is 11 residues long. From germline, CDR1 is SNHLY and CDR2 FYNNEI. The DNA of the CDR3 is TGTGCCAGCGGACAGGGAGAGACCCAGTACTTC. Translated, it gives CASGQGETQYF.

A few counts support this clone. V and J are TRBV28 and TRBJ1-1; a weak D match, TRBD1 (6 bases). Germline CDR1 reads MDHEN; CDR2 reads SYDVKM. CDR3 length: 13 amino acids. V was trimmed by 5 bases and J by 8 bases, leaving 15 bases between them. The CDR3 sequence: CASSPHLTGEAFF. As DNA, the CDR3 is TGTGCCAGCAGTCCCCATCTGACAGGAGAAGCTTTCTTT. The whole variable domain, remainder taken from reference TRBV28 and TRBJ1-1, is DVKVTQSSRYLVKRTGEKVFLECVQDMDHENMFWYRQDPGLGLRLIYFSYDVKMKEKGDIPEGYSVSREKKERFSLILESASTNQTSMYLCASSPHLTGEAFFGQGTRLTVV.

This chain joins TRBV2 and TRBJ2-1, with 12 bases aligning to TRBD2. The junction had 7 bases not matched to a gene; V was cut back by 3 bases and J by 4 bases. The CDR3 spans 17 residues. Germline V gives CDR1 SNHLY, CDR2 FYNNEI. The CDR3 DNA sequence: TGTGCCAGCAGTGAGACTAGCGGGAGAGGGGTTTACAATGAGCAGTTCTTC. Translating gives CASSETSGRGVYNEQFF.

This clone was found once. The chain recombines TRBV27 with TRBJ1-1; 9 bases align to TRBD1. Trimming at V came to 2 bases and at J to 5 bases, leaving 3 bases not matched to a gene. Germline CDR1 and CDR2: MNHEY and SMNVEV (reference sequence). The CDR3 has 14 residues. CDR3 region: CASSLRTGDTEAFF. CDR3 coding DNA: TGTGCCAGCAGTTTACGGACAGGGGATACTGAAGCTTTCTTT.

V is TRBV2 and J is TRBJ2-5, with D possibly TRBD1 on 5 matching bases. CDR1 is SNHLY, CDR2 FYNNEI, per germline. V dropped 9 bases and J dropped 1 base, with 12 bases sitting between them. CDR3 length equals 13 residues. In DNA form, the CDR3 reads TGTGCCAGAACGAGGACACCCCAAGAGACCCAGTACTTC. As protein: CARTRTPQETQYF.